This TCR beta chain was retrieved from a study of blood T cell repertoires in COVID-19. Study-wide context: Samples representing acute and convalescent COVID-19 were sourced from the United States, Italy and Spain.

This clone has a single count. Cohort placement rested on clinical history that participants reported themselves. Resolution of symptoms, clearance, or two negative PCRs was present in recovered Cohort 3 donors. This table comes from immunoSEQ multiplex PCR, and its TCRdb copy is limited to in-frame clones, with some not included. The sample contains roughly 380,000 clones, more than 75% of which appear only once. This CDR3 is built from 12 residues. Looked up from germline, CDR1 is SGHAT and CDR2 is FQNNGV. Trimming shortened V by 6 bases and J by 8 bases, and 13 bases separated the two germline ends.

The V and J genes are TRBV11-2 and TRBJ1-2; unclear D gene. The sequenced sample consisted of PBMCs or T cells enriched from blood (not recorded which). The clonotype originates from a young woman who had recovered from COVID-19. CDR3 coding DNA: TGTGCCAGCAGTTCTCTTTTAGCGGGCTACACCTTC. Translation: CASSSLLAGYTF.